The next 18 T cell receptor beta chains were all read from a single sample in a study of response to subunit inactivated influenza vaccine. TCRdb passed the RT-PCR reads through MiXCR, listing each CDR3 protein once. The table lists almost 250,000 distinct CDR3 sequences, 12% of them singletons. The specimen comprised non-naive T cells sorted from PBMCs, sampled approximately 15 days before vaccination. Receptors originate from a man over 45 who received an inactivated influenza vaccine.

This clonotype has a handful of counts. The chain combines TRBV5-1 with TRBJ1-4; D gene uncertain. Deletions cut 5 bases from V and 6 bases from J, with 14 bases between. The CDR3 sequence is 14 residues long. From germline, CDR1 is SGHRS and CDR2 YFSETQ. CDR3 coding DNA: TGCGCCAGCAGTCCTTCGGCAAGAGATGAAAAACTGTTTTTT. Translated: CASSPSARDEKLFF.

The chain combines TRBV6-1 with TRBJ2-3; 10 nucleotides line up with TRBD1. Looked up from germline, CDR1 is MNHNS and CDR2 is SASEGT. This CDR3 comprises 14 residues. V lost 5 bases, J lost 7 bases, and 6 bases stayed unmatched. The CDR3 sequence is CASSTRDRGNTQYF. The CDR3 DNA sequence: TGTGCCAGCAGTACCCGGGACAGGGGCAATACGCAGTATTTT.

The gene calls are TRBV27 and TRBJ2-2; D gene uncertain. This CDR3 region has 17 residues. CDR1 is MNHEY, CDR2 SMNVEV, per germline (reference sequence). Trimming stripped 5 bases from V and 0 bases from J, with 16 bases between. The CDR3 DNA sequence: TGTGCCAGCAGTCCCCGTTTTGTGGGTTCGAACACCGGGGAGCTGTTTTTT. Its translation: CASSPRFVGSNTGELFF.

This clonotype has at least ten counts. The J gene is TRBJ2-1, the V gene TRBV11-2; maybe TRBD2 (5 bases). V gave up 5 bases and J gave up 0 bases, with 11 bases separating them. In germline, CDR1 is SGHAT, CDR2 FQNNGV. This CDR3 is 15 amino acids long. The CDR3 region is CASSQRVGSYNEQFF. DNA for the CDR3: TGTGCCAGCAGCCAGAGGGTAGGCTCCTACAATGAGCAGTTCTTC.

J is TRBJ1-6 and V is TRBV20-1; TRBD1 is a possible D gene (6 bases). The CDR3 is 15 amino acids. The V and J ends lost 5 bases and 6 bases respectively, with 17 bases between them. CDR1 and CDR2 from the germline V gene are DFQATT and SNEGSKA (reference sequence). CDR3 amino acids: CSAHIQGKSNSPLHF. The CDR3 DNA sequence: TGCAGTGCTCATATTCAGGGGAAATCTAATTCACCCCTCCACTTT.

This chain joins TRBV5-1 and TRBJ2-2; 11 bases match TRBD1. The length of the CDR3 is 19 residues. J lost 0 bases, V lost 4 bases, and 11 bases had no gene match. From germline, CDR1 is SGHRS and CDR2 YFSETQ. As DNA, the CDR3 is TGCGCCAGCAGCCCCAAGGACAGGGGGCTCCTCCCGAACACCGGGGAGCTGTTTTTT. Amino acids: CASSPKDRGLLPNTGELFF. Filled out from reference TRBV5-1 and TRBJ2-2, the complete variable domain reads KAGVTQTPRYLIKTRGQQVTLSCSPISGHRSVSWYQQTPGQGLQFLFEYFSETQRNKGNFPGRFSGRQFSNSRSEMNVSTLELGDSALYLCASSPKDRGLLPNTGELFFGEGSRLTVL.

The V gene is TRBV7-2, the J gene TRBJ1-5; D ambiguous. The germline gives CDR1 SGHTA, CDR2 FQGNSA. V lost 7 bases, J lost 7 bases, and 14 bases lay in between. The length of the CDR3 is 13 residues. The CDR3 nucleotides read TGTGCCAGCAAATTAGAGGCGGGCCAGCCCCAGCATTTT. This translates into CASKLEAGQPQHF.

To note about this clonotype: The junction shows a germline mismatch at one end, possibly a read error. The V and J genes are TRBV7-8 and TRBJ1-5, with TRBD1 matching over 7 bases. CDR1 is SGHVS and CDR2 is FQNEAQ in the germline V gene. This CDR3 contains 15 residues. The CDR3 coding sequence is TGTGCCAGCAGCTTGGGGGGACAGTTTTCTCAGCCCCAGCCTTTT. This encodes CASSLGGQFSQPQPF.

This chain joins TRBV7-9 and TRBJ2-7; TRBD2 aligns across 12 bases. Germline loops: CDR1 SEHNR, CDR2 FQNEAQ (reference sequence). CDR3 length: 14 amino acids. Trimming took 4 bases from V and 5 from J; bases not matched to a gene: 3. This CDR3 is CASSWTSGNDEQYF. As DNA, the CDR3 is TGTGCCAGCAGCTGGACTAGCGGGAACGACGAGCAGTACTTC.

DNA for the CDR3: TGCAGCGTTGAGGGACAGAGTCTCGAGCAGTACTTC. Amino acid sequence: CSVEGQSLEQYF. V gene TRBV29-1 combines with J gene TRBJ2-7; 7 positions match TRBD1. Germline V CDR1 and CDR2: SQVTM, ANQGSEA. V shed 3 bases, J shed 6 bases, and the junction held 5 bases outside the gene matches. CDR3 size: 12 residues.

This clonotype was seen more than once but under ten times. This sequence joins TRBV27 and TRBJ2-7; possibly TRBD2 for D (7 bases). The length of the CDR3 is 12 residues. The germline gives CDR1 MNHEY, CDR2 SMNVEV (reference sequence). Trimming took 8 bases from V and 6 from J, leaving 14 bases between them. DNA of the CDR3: TGTGCCAGCGGCCGGGGGGCGGTCGAGCAGTACTTC. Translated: CASGRGAVEQYF.

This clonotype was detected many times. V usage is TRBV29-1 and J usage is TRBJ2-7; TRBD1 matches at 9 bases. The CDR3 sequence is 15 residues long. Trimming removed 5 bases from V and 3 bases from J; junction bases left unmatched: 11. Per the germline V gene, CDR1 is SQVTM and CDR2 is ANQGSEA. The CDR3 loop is CSVLEATGGRYEQYF. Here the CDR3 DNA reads TGCAGCGTTCTCGAGGCGACAGGGGGACGCTACGAGCAGTACTTC.

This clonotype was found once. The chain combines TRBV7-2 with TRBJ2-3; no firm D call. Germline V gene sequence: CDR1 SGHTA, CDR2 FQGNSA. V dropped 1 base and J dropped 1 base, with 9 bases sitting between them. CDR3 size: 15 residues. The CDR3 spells CASSLGVVGTDTQYF. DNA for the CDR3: TGTGCCAGCAGCTTAGGAGTCGTAGGCACAGATACGCAGTATTTT.

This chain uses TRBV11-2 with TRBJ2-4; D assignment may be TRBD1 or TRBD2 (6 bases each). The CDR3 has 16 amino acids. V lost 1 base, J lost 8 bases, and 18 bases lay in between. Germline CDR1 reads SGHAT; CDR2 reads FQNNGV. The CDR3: CASSLGGGGGGYIQYF. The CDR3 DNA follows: TGTGCCAGCAGCTTAGGTGGAGGGGGAGGAGGTTACATTCAGTACTTC.

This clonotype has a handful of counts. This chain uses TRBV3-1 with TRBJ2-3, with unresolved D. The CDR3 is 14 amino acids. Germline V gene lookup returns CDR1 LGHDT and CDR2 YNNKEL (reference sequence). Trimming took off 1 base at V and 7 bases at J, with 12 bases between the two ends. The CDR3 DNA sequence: TGTGCCAGCAGCCAAGCTGGAGCTCGGAATACGCAGTATTTT. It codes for CASSQAGARNTQYF.

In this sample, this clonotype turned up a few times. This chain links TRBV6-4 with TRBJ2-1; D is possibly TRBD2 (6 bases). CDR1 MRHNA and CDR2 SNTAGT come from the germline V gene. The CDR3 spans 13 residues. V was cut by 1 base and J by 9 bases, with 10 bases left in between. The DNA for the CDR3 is TGTGCCAGCAGTGACTGGGGGGAGCGTGAGCAGTTCTTC. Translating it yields CASSDWGEREQFF.

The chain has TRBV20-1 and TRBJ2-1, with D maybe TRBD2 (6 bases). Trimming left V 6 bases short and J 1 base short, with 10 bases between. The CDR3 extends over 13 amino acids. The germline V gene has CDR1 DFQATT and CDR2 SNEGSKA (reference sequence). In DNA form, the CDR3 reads TGCAGTGCACCGGGACTTTCCTACAATGAGCAGTTCTTC. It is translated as CSAPGLSYNEQFF.

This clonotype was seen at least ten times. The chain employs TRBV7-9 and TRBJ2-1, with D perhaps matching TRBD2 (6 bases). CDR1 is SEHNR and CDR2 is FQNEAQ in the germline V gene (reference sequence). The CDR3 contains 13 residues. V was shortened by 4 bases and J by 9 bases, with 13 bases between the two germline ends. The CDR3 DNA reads TGTGCCAGCAGCTCTCGTTCGGGAGCTGAGCAGTTCTTC. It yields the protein CASSSRSGAEQFF.